A selection of T cell receptor beta chains follows, all from one sample in a study of blood T cell repertoires in COVID-19. Method: immunoSEQ multiplex PCR; TCRdb's copy keeps in-frame clones and lacks some. The table has about 52,000 clones, 82% seen once. Sequencing was performed on peripheral blood. These receptors were obtained from a man older than 75 with COVID-19, enrolled during active disease. CDR3s include the opening cysteine and the closing phenylalanine or tryptophan.

j_call	v_call	cdr3_aa
TRBJ1-3	TRBV30	CAWSRRTVGNTIYF
TRBJ1-5	TRBV19	CASSQQGGPRMQPQHF
TRBJ1-1	TRBV3-1/TRBV3-2	CASSPPGLNTEAFF
TRBJ2-1	TRBV6-5	CASNSGTTLGDEQFF
TRBJ2-7	TRBV24-1	CATSDPRTGETYEQYF
TRBJ2-2	TRBV5-4	CASSLKVSNTGELFF
TRBJ2-5	TRBV11-2	CASSFSGAETQYF
TRBJ2-2	TRBV7-2	CASSLAGWSGELFF
TRBJ1-4	TRBV5-1	CASSFGGTNEKLFF
TRBJ1-3	TRBV2	CASSESRVGNTIYF
TRBJ1-6	TRBV6-4	CASSETGDSPLHF
TRBJ2-2	TRBV6-2/TRBV6-3	CASSSAGAGGLDTGELFF
TRBJ2-3	TRBV4-3	CASSLGTSGSTDTQYF
TRBJ1-1	TRBV6-5	CASSPGRALTEAFF
TRBJ1-1	TRBV11-2	CASSILNTEAFF
TRBJ2-2	TRBV5-4	CASSSGQGGTGELFF
TRBJ1-1	TRBV5-1	CASSFRQGQSANTEAFF
TRBJ1-1	TRBV25-1	CASSDPGSRANTEAFF
TRBJ2-3	TRBV28	CASSFADTQYF
TRBJ1-2	TRBV3-1/TRBV3-2	CASSPLGTDGYTF
TRBJ2-1	TRBV5-1	CASTEQNEQFF
TRBJ2-1	TRBV5-1	CASSLAGGPQQWEQFF
TRBJ2-3	TRBV18	CASSPTSGSTDTQYF
TRBJ2-5	TRBV5-4	CASSGRAPGKETQYF
TRBJ1-2	TRBV5-4	CASSPSGYGYTF
TRBJ1-5	TRBV27	CASSSQGTGNQPQHF
TRBJ1-5	TRBV19	CASSIASGTGNQPQHF
TRBJ1-5	TRBV19	CASSIAQVNQPQHF
TRBJ2-6	TRBV18	CASSPTGTPGANVLTF
TRBJ2-5	TRBV6-4	CASSLTNQETQYF
TRBJ2-5	TRBV7-9	CASSSRLGGETQYF
TRBJ1-1	TRBV11-2	CASSVRLGRSTEAFF
TRBJ1-5	TRBV28	CASSPDRVNQPQHF
TRBJ1-2	TRBV7-8	CASSLDLYGYTF
TRBJ1-1	TRBV5-6	CASSFVGRMNTEAFF
TRBJ2-4	TRBV30	CAWSVGNLAKNIQYF
TRBJ2-1	TRBV19	CASATSGKSYNEQFF
TRBJ1-3	TRBV5-1	CASSLVQAGSSGNTIYF
TRBJ1-2	TRBV24-1	CATSDSTVGGYTF
TRBJ1-1	TRBV3-1/TRBV3-2	CASSKGRDLLSVAEAFF
TRBJ1-2	TRBV19	CASSLGTGGELHGYTF
TRBJ2-5	TRBV30	CAWSPPNLQETQYF
TRBJ1-2	TRBV7-9	CASIMTGNYGYTF
TRBJ2-7	TRBV19	CASSKGTGDREQYF
TRBJ2-1	TRBV19	CASSLGTGDSYYNEQFF
TRBJ2-4	TRBV4-2	CASSPGVTSGGNQYF
TRBJ1-5	TRBV5-4	CASSLQGQRNQPQHF
TRBJ2-7	TRBV5-1	CASSLAPSSYEQYF
TRBJ2-7	TRBV15	CATSRDQVSYEQYF
TRBJ2-2	TRBV7-9	CASSLLVGAGELFF
TRBJ2-5	TRBV7-7	CASSPARGWETQYF
TRBJ2-4	TRBV5-4	CASSPVPGSAKNIQYF
TRBJ1-2	TRBV24-1	CATSERGKWGYGYTF